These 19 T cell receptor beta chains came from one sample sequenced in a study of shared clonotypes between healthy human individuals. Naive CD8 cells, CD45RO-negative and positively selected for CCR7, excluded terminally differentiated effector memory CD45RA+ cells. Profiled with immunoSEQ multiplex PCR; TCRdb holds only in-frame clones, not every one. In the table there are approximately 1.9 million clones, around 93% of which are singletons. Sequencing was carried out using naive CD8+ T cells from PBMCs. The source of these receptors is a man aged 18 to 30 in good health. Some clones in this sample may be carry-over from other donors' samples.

The CDR3 nucleotides are TGTGCCAGCAGTTTAACCTCTCGGGGGGCGGGTTACAATGAGCAGTTCTTC. This gives the protein CASSLTSRGAGYNEQFF. This rearrangement joins TRBV27 to TRBJ2-1; D possibly corresponds to TRBD2 (7 bases). Trimming cost V 2 bases and J 4 bases, with 18 bases left between them. The CDR3 spans 17 residues. The germline V gene encodes CDR1 MNHEY and CDR2 SMNVEV (reference sequence).

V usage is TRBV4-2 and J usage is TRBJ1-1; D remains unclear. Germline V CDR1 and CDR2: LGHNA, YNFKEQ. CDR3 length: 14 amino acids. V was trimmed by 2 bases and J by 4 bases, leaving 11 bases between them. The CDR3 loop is CASSQKSGGTEAFF. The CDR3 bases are TGTGCCAGCAGCCAAAAGTCCGGCGGCACTGAAGCTTTCTTT.

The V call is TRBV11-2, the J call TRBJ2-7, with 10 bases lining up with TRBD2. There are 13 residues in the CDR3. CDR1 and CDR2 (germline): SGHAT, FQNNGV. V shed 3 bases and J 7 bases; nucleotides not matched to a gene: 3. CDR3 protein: CASSFGTSVEQYF. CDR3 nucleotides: TGTGCCAGCAGCTTTGGGACTAGCGTGGAGCAGTACTTC.

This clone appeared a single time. The CDR3 DNA reads as TGTGCCAGCAGCAAGGGCGCAACCCGAGACAGCTACGAGCAGTACTTC. Translation gives CASSKGATRDSYEQYF. The chain joins TRBV21-1 to TRBJ2-7; the table's TRBD1 call for D was not verified on the DNA. TRBV21-1 is reported as a pseudogene. The CDR3 consists of 16 residues.

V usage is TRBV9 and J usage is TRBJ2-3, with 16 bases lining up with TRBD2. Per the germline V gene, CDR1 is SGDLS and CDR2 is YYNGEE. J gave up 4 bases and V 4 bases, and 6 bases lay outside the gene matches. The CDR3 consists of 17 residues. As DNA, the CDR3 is TGTGCCAGCAGCCACTTGGGACTAGCGGGAGGGTCAGATACGCAGTATTTT. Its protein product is CASSHLGLAGGSDTQYF.

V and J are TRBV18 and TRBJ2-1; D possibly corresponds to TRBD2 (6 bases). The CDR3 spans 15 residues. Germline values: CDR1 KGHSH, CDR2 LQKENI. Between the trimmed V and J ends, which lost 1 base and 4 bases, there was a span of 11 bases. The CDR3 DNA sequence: TGTGCCAGCTCACCACGGGACTTAGTGTACAATGAGCAGTTCTTC. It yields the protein CASSPRDLVYNEQFF. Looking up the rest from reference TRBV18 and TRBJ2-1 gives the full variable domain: NAGVMQNPRHLVRRRGQEARLRCSPMKGHSHVYWYRQLPEEGLKFMVYLQKENIIDESGMPKERFSAEFPKEGPSILRIQQVVRGDSAAYFCASSPRDLVYNEQFFGPGTRLTVL.

CDR3 sequence reads: CASSSGTRGYEQYF. The DNA of the CDR3 is TGTGCCAGCAGCTCCGGGACTAGAGGGTACGAGCAGTACTTC. This chain connects TRBV7-6 to TRBJ2-7, with 8 bases matching TRBD2. This CDR3 is built from 14 residues. In germline, CDR1 is SGHVS, CDR2 FNYEAQ. The V gene end was trimmed by 4 bases and the J gene end by 4 bases; junction bases not matched to a gene: 6.

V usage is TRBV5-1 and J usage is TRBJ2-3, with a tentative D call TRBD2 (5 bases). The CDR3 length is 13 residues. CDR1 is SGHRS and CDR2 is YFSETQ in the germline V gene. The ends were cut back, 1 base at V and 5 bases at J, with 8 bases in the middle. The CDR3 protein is CASSLYREDTQYF. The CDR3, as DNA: TGCGCCAGCAGCTTGTACCGGGAAGATACGCAGTATTTT.

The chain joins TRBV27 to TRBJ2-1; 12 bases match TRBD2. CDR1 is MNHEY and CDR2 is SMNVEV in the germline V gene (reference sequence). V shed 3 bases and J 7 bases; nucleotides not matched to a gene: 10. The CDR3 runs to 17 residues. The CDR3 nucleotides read TGTGCCAGCAGTTTGAAATTAGGACTAGCGGGGACTAATGAGCAGTTCTTC. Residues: CASSLKLGLAGTNEQFF.

The CDR3 reads CATSIVAGGSAEQFF. CDR3 nucleotide sequence: TGTGCCACCAGCATCGTAGCGGGAGGTTCGGCTGAGCAGTTCTTC. The chain couples TRBV15 to TRBJ2-1; 10 positions match TRBD2. J gave up 9 bases and V 4 bases, and 9 bases lay outside the gene matches. CDR1 is LNHNV, CDR2 YYDKDF, per germline (reference sequence). The CDR3 length is 15 residues.

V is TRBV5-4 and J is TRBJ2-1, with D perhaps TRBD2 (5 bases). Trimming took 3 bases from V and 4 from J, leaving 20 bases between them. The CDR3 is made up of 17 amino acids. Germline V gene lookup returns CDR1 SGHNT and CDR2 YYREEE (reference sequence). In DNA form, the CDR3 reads TGTGCCAGCAGCTGGGAGCCCACAGATAGAGGATACAATGAGCAGTTCTTC. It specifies CASSWEPTDRGYNEQFF.

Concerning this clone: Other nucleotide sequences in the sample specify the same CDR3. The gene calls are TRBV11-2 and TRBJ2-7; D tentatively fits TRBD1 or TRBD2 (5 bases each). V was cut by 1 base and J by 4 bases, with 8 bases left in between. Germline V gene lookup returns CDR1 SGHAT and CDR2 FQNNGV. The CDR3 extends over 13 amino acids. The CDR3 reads CASSLGGRYEQYF. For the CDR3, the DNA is TGTGCCAGCAGCTTAGGGGGGAGATACGAGCAGTACTTC. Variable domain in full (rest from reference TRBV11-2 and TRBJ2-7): EAGVAQSPRYKIIEKRQSVAFWCNPISGHATLYWYQQILGQGPKLLIQFQNNGVVDDSQLPKDRFSAERLKGVDSTLKIQPAKLEDSAVYLCASSLGGRYEQYFGPGTRLTVT.

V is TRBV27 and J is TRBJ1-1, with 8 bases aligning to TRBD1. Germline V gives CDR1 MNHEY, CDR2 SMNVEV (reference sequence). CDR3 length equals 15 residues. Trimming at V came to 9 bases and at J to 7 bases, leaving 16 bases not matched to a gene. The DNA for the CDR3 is TGTGCCAGTGTACCGATGACAGGGGATTTGGGTGAAGCTTTCTTT. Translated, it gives CASVPMTGDLGEAFF.

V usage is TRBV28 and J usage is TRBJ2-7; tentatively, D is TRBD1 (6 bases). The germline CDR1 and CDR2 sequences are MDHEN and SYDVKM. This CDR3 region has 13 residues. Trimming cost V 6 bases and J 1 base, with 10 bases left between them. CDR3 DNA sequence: TGTGCCAGCAGCCACAGGGATTCCTACGAGCAGTACTTC. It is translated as CASSHRDSYEQYF.

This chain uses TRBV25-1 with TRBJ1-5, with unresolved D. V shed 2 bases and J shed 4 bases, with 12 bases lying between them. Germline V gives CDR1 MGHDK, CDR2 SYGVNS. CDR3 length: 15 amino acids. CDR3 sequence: CASSEGRAGNQPQHF. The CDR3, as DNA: TGTGCCAGCAGTGAAGGACGGGCGGGGAATCAGCCCCAGCATTTT.

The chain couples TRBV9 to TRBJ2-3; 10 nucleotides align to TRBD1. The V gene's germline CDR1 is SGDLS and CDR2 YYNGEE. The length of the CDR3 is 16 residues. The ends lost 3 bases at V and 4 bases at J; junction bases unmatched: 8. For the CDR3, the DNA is TGTGCCAGCAGCGCCTGGGACAGGGGCTTAGCAGATACGCAGTATTTT. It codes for CASSAWDRGLADTQYF.

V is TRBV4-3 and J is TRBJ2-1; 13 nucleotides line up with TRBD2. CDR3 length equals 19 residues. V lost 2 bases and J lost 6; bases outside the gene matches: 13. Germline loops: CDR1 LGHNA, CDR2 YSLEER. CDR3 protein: CASSQHQLAGGPYINEQFF. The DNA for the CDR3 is TGCGCCAGCAGCCAACACCAACTAGCGGGAGGGCCTTATATCAATGAGCAGTTCTTC.

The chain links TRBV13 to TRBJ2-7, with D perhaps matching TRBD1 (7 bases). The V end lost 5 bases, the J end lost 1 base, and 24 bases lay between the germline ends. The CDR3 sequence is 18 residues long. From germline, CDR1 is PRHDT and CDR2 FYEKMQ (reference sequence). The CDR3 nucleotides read TGTGCCAGCAGCACGGAGAGCGGAGGGGACAGCCCTTCCTACGAGCAGTACTTC. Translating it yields CASSTESGGDSPSYEQYF.

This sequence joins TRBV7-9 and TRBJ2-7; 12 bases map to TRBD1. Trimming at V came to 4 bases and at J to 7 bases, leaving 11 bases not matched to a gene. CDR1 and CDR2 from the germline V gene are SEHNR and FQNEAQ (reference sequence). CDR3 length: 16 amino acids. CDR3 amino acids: CASSSRMGDRGQEQYF. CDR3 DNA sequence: TGTGCCAGCAGCTCACGCATGGGGGACAGGGGGCAAGAGCAGTACTTC.